These 26 T cell receptor beta chains were all obtained from the same sample, sequenced in a study of CD4 T cells in relation to SARS-CoV-2 and coronaviruses. TCRdb's table, derived via immunoSEQ multiplex PCR, lists solely in-frame clones and lacks some. The top ten clones hold 3% to 4% of a sample with some 32,000 clones, over 60% of them seen once. Their specific antigens are unknown. The sequencing input was memory CD4+ T cells from PBMCs, cultured in vitro. The source is an adult with COVID-19.

The chain couples TRBV11-2 to TRBJ2-7; the match to TRBD1 covers 9 bases. The CDR3 covers 16 residues. Germline loops: CDR1 SGHAT, CDR2 FQNNGV. The J segment lost 7 bases and the V segment lost 1 base, leaving 11 bases of the junction unmatched. CDR3 DNA sequence: TGTGCCAGCAGCTTAGTCCCGGGACAGGGTTTGGGAGAGCAGTACTTC. It codes for CASSLVPGQGLGEQYF.

V is TRBV11-1 and J is TRBJ2-1; 8 bases agree with TRBD1. J lost 8 bases, V lost 3 bases, and 9 bases had no gene match. The germline V gene has CDR1 SGHAT and CDR2 FQDESV (reference sequence). CDR3 length: 15 residues. CDR3 bases: TGTGCCAGCAGCTTGGACAGGGAAGCTTTCGATGAGCAGTTCTTC. Protein product: CASSLDREAFDEQFF.

This chain connects TRBV29-1 to TRBJ2-5, with TRBD2 matching over 15 bases. V dropped 3 bases and J dropped 0; count of bases not matched to a gene: 11. CDR3 length: 19 residues. CDR1 is SQVTM, CDR2 ANQGSEA, per germline. CDR3 bases: TGCAGCGTTGACGGTTTAAAGGGACTAGCGGGAGGACACCAAGAGACCCAGTACTTC. It translates to CSVDGLKGLAGGHQETQYF.

The rearrangement uses TRBV9 and TRBJ2-1, with TRBD2 matching 7 bases. Trimming at V came to 2 bases and at J to 4 bases, leaving 3 bases not matched to a gene. The CDR3 consists of 14 residues. Germline CDR1 SGDLS, CDR2 YYNGEE. This CDR3 is CASSVGSGYNEQFF. CDR3 DNA: TGTGCCAGCAGCGTTGGTAGCGGGTACAATGAGCAGTTCTTC.

The chain carries TRBV7-9 and TRBJ2-1; 12 bases agree with TRBD2. Per germline, CDR1 SEHNR and CDR2 FQNEAQ (reference sequence). Trimming cost V 2 bases and J 6 bases; bases outside gene matches: 11. This CDR3 has 18 residues. The CDR3 nucleotides read TGTGCCAGCAGCTTAAAGTTCCGGCTAGCGGGAGGGCGCAATGAGCAGTTCTTC. This gives the protein CASSLKFRLAGGRNEQFF.

CDR3 amino acids: CASSFTASSRGADTQYF. In DNA form, the CDR3 reads TGTGCCAGCAGCTTTACCGCTAGCAGTAGGGGCGCAGATACGCAGTATTTT. This chain links TRBV7-2 with TRBJ2-3; D is tentatively TRBD1 or TRBD2 (5 bases each). V lost 3 bases and J 4 bases, leaving 20 bases between the germline ends. Germline CDR1 is SGHTA and CDR2 is FQGNSA. The CDR3 contains 17 residues.

The V gene is TRBV28, the J gene TRBJ1-1; D may be TRBD1 (6 bases). Trimming removed 5 bases at V and 6 bases at J, with 13 bases between. CDR3 length equals 13 residues. Germline CDR1 MDHEN, CDR2 SYDVKM. In DNA, the CDR3 is TGTGCCAGCAGTGATACAGGGTATGCTGAAGCTTTCTTT. Its translation: CASSDTGYAEAFF.

V is TRBV19 and J is TRBJ1-1; TRBD1 agrees at 7 bases. From germline, CDR1 is LNHDA and CDR2 SQIVND (reference sequence). V gave up 4 bases and J gave up 3 bases; unmatched junction bases: 5. The CDR3 spans 14 residues. CDR3 region: CASSRGQWDTEAFF. CDR3 sequence (DNA): TGTGCCAGTAGTAGGGGACAGTGGGACACTGAAGCTTTCTTT.

The V and J genes are TRBV28 and TRBJ2-1, with D perhaps matching TRBD1 or TRBD2 (5 bases each). V was cut by 6 bases and J by 0 bases, with 18 bases left in between. CDR1 and CDR2 from the germline V gene are MDHEN and SYDVKM. The CDR3 is 17 residues long. The CDR3 loop reads CASSPVGVGISYNEQFF. In DNA form, the CDR3 reads TGTGCCAGCAGCCCCGTGGGGGTGGGTATCTCCTACAATGAGCAGTTCTTC.

The CDR3 nucleotides read TGTGCCAGCAGCTTATGGGGAAGGGAGCAGTACTTC. Translation: CASSLWGREQYF. The chain recombines TRBV7-6 with TRBJ2-7; D gene unclear. The CDR3 is 12 residues long. Germline-derived CDR1 and CDR2 are SGHVS and FNYEAQ. The V and J ends lost 2 bases and 7 bases respectively, with 9 bases between them.

This clone turned up a few times. V usage is TRBV3-1 (or the pseudogene TRBV3-2) and J usage is TRBJ2-2, with 14 positions matching TRBD2. Germline V gene lookup returns CDR1 LGHDT and CDR2 YNNKEL (reference sequence). The CDR3 is made up of 17 amino acids. The junction had 5 bases not matched to a gene; V was cut back by 2 bases and J by 6 bases. CDR3 DNA sequence: TGTGCCAGCAGCCAACCGACTAGCGGGAGGGCCGCCGGGGAGCTGTTTTTT. Its protein product is CASSQPTSGRAAGELFF.

V usage is TRBV28 and J usage is TRBJ1-2; 7 bases fit TRBD1. The ends lost 10 bases at V and 7 bases at J; junction bases unmatched: 9. CDR1 and CDR2 (germline): MDHEN, SYDVKM. This CDR3 region has 12 residues. CDR3 DNA: TGTGCCACCCAGGGGGTCGGATTTGGCTACACCTTC. It translates to CATQGVGFGYTF.

The chain carries TRBV3-1 (or the pseudogene TRBV3-2) and TRBJ2-2; D remains unclear. The germline V and J ends were trimmed by 1 base and 6 bases, with 3 bases remaining between them. The CDR3 extends over 12 amino acids. Looked up from germline, CDR1 is LGHDT and CDR2 is YNNKEL (reference sequence). CDR3 sequence: CASSQGAGELFF. Written as DNA, the CDR3 is TGTGCCAGCAGCCAAGGGGCCGGGGAGCTGTTTTTT.

This clone was counted a few times. The chain combines TRBV6-5 with TRBJ2-7, with D maybe TRBD2 (5 bases). Deletions cut 6 bases from V and 4 bases from J, with 13 bases between. The CDR3 sequence is 13 residues long. Per the germline V gene, CDR1 is MNHEY and CDR2 is SVGAGI. CDR3 in DNA: TGTGCCAGCAGGCCCAGTGGCGGGTACGAGCAGTACTTC. Translating it yields CASRPSGGYEQYF.

The rearrangement uses TRBV2 and TRBJ2-7, with D uncertain. Deletions cut 8 bases from V and 0 bases from J, with 8 bases between. The CDR3 is 12 amino acids. The germline gives CDR1 SNHLY, CDR2 FYNNEI. The chain's CDR3 is CASGQFSYEQYF. Here the CDR3 DNA reads TGTGCCAGCGGCCAATTCTCCTACGAGCAGTACTTC.

The chain combines TRBV19 with TRBJ2-5, with D tentatively TRBD1 (6 bases). The CDR3 covers 14 residues. Germline CDR1 LNHDA, CDR2 SQIVND (reference sequence). Between the trimmed V and J ends, which lost 4 bases and 4 bases, there was a span of 13 bases. Written as DNA, the CDR3 is TGTGCCAGTAGTAAGGGGGATGTGGGAGAGACCCAGTACTTC. It codes for CASSKGDVGETQYF.

The chain couples TRBV19 to TRBJ2-3, with D maybe TRBD1 (6 bases). The ends were cut back, 5 bases at V and 0 bases at J, with 9 bases in the middle. The CDR3 is 14 residues long. The germline CDR1 and CDR2 sequences are LNHDA and SQIVND (reference sequence). CDR3 amino acids: CASSADRSTDTQYF. The CDR3 DNA reads as TGTGCCAGTAGTGCCGACAGGAGCACAGATACGCAGTATTTT.

Only one count was recorded for this clone. This chain uses TRBV6-6 with TRBJ1-1; D unresolved. V was trimmed by 6 bases and J by 1 base, leaving 15 bases between them. Germline V gives CDR1 MNHNY, CDR2 SVGAGI (reference sequence). This CDR3 spans 15 amino acids. Here the CDR3 reads CASRLPGLENTEAFF. The CDR3 nucleotides read TGTGCCAGCAGATTACCGGGATTGGAGAACACTGAAGCTTTCTTT.

The genes are TRBV7-3 and TRBJ2-1; D is perhaps TRBD1 or TRBD2 (5 bases each). The CDR3 consists of 15 residues. In germline, CDR1 is SGHTA, CDR2 FQGTGA. Between the trimmed V and J ends, which lost 4 bases and 6 bases, there was a span of 16 bases. The CDR3 sequence: CASSSGPEGTNEQFF. In DNA form, the CDR3 reads TGTGCCAGCAGCTCGGGACCAGAGGGAACCAATGAGCAGTTCTTC.

CDR3 nucleotide sequence: TGTGCCAGTAGTACAGAAAGGACAGGGGGCACCGGGGAGCTGTTTTTT. Residues: CASSTERTGGTGELFF. The chain has TRBV19 and TRBJ2-2, with 10 bases lining up with TRBD1. From germline, CDR1 is LNHDA and CDR2 SQIVND (reference sequence). J was trimmed by 4 bases and V by 4 bases; bases with no gene match: 6. This CDR3 has 16 residues.

The gene calls are TRBV4-1 and TRBJ2-1; 8 nucleotides agree with TRBD2. The CDR3 totals 17 residues. After removal of 3 bases from V and 0 bases from J, the junction contained 7 bases not matched to a gene. Germline loops: CDR1 MGHRA, CDR2 YSYEKL. CDR3 sequence reads: CASSQRVAGTSYNEQFF. The CDR3, as DNA: TGCGCCAGCAGCCAGAGGGTAGCGGGAACCTCCTACAATGAGCAGTTCTTC.

The table lists this clone with a few counts. The gene calls are TRBV10-3 and TRBJ2-7; 10 bases map to TRBD2. CDR1 ENHRY and CDR2 SYGVKD come from the germline V gene. This CDR3 is built from 14 residues. Trimming removed 4 bases from V and 6 bases from J; junction bases left unmatched: 6. The CDR3 nucleotides are TGTGCCATCAGTGCGGCTAGCGGGAGTCGCGAGCAGTACTTC. This gives the protein CAISAASGSREQYF.

V gene TRBV3-1 (or the pseudogene TRBV3-2) combines with J gene TRBJ1-5, with D possibly matching TRBD1 (6 bases). The ends were cut back, 4 bases at V and 2 bases at J, with 21 bases in the middle. The CDR3 runs 18 residues. Germline V gives CDR1 LGHDT, CDR2 YNNKEL (reference sequence). Here the CDR3 DNA reads TGTGCCAGCAGCCTAAAGACCCATGGACAGACGCGCAATCAGCCCCAGCATTTT. It codes for CASSLKTHGQTRNQPQHF.

CDR3 loop: CASSLTSRETQYF. The DNA for the CDR3 is TGTGCCAGCAGTTTGACTAGCCGGGAGACCCAGTACTTC. The rearrangement uses TRBV12-3 or TRBV12-4 and TRBJ2-5; 7 nucleotides agree with TRBD2. V lost 3 bases, J lost 5 bases, and 3 bases stayed unmatched. The CDR3 consists of 13 residues.

This clone has a handful of counts. This chain links TRBV7-2 with TRBJ2-5; TRBD2 matches at 9 bases. After removal of 0 bases from V and 2 bases from J, the junction contained 7 bases not matched to a gene. There are 17 residues in the CDR3. From germline, CDR1 is SGHTA and CDR2 FQGNSA. Here the CDR3 reads CASSLAPTSGSQETQYF. DNA for the CDR3: TGTGCCAGCAGCTTAGCCCCGACTAGCGGTTCTCAAGAGACCCAGTACTTC.

The rearrangement joins TRBV9 to TRBJ2-3; D is unresolved. Trimming left V 0 bases short and J 2 bases short, with 10 bases between. The CDR3 runs to 15 residues. Germline CDR1 SGDLS, CDR2 YYNGEE. The CDR3 sequence: CASSVDASLTDTQYF. CDR3 nucleotides: TGTGCCAGCAGCGTAGACGCAAGTCTCACAGATACGCAGTATTTT.